Shown below are 22 T cell receptor beta chains from a single sample sequenced in a study of cytomegalovirus exposure and HLA in healthy donors. The PCR contained 60 Vbeta and 13 Jbeta primers. The assay was immunoSEQ multiplex PCR, and TCRdb's table has in-frame clones only and misses some. The data show 85,000 to 130,000 clones, with around 82% seen just once and 1.5% to 2% held by the top ten. Sequenced: PBMCs. The origin of the receptors is a middle-aged man in good health and CMV-seronegative.

The chain uses TRBV18 and TRBJ1-1, with D unclear. Germline loops: CDR1 KGHSH, CDR2 LQKENI. V lost 1 base, J lost 10 bases, and 13 bases lay in between. The CDR3 has 13 amino acids. The DNA for the CDR3 is TGTGCCAGCTCACCACAGGAGACGTCAACAGCTTTCTTT. Translating it yields CASSPQETSTAFF.

This chain uses TRBV7-9 with TRBJ2-5, with a weak D call TRBD2 (5 bases). The length of the CDR3 is 13 residues. In germline, CDR1 is SEHNR, CDR2 FQNEAQ (reference sequence). Trimming cost V 5 bases and J 4 bases, with 11 bases left between them. The CDR3 loop reads CASSLLGGETQYF. The CDR3 nucleotides read TGTGCCAGCAGCCTACTAGGAGGAGAGACCCAGTACTTC. The variable domain in full, completed from reference TRBV7-9 and TRBJ2-5, reads DTGVSQNPRHKITKRGQNVTFRCDPISEHNRLYWYRQTLGQGPEFLTYFQNEAQLEKSRLLSDRFSAERPKGSFSTLEIQRTEQGDSAMYLCASSLLGGETQYFGPGTRLLVL.

The gene calls are TRBV6-1 and TRBJ2-5; TRBD1 is a possible D gene (6 bases). Germline assignment: CDR1 MNHNS and CDR2 SASEGT. Trimming cost V 4 bases and J 3 bases, with 9 bases left between them. CDR3 length: 13 amino acids. DNA of the CDR3: TGTGCCAGCAGTGTTAACAGGGAAGAGACCCAGTACTTC. Encoded protein: CASSVNREETQYF.

This clone was seen a handful of times. The chain employs TRBV9 and TRBJ1-2; 7 nucleotides align to TRBD1. V lost 1 base to trimming and J lost 4 bases; unmatched junction nucleotides: 4. The length of the CDR3 is 14 residues. The germline gives CDR1 SGDLS, CDR2 YYNGEE. In DNA, the CDR3 is TGTGCCAGCAGCGTAACAGGGGTCGGCTATGGCTACACCTTC. Amino acid sequence: CASSVTGVGYGYTF.

The genes are TRBV4-2 and TRBJ2-1; D is possibly TRBD2 (7 bases). The CDR3 sequence is 17 residues long. Germline V gives CDR1 LGHNA, CDR2 YNFKEQ. Trimming removed 2 bases at V and 1 base at J, with 15 bases between. The CDR3 region has the DNA TGTGCCAGCAGCCAATTGGGAGGGAGGGGGTCCTACAATGAGCAGTTCTTC. Protein sequence: CASSQLGGRGSYNEQFF.

The chain recombines TRBV30 with TRBJ1-4, with a tentative D call TRBD1 (5 bases). This CDR3 comprises 13 residues. V lost 2 bases and J lost 8, with 12 bases in between. Germline V CDR1 and CDR2: GTSNPN, SVGIG (reference sequence). CDR3 in DNA: TGTGCCTGGAGTCGTCAGGGTAGCGAAAAACTGTTTTTT. Its translation is CAWSRQGSEKLFF.

The chain uses TRBV11-2 and TRBJ1-6; no firm D call. Germline lookup yields CDR1 SGHAT and CDR2 FQNNGV. Deletions cut 3 bases from V and 7 bases from J, with 13 bases between. The CDR3 extends over 15 amino acids. CDR3 nucleotides: TGTGCCAGCAGCTTGATGGTATCGGTGAATTCACCCCTCCACTTT. Protein sequence: CASSLMVSVNSPLHF.

V gene TRBV28 combines with J gene TRBJ1-5; 8 positions match TRBD1. The length of the CDR3 is 15 residues. The V segment lost 4 bases and the J segment 5 bases; nucleotides outside the gene matches: 7. From germline, CDR1 is MDHEN and CDR2 SYDVKM. CDR3 coding DNA: TGTGCCAGCAGTTCGACAGGGGCGGGGGATCAGCCCCAGCATTTT. It encodes CASSSTGAGDQPQHF. The full variable domain, with the rest looked up from reference TRBV28 and TRBJ1-5, is DVKVTQSSRYLVKRTGEKVFLECVQDMDHENMFWYRQDPGLGLRLIYFSYDVKMKEKGDIPEGYSVSREKKERFSLILESASTNQTSMYLCASSSTGAGDQPQHFGDGTRLSIL.

The chain is built from TRBV11-2 and TRBJ1-1; TRBD1 matches at 9 bases. This CDR3 contains 16 residues. Germline-derived CDR1 and CDR2 are SGHAT and FQNNGV. V shed 3 bases, J shed 0 bases, and the junction held 5 bases outside the gene matches. This CDR3 is CASSFFRDRVNTEAFF. The CDR3 DNA follows: TGTGCCAGCAGCTTCTTTCGGGACAGGGTGAACACTGAAGCTTTCTTT.

The V gene is TRBV7-3, the J gene TRBJ2-5, with D tentatively TRBD2 (5 bases). V dropped 2 bases and J dropped 3 bases, with 10 bases sitting between them. Germline CDR1 SGHTA, CDR2 FQGTGA. This CDR3 is built from 14 residues. CDR3 nucleotides: TGTGCCAGCAGCTTAGGCAGCGGAGAAGAGACCCAGTACTTC. Protein: CASSLGSGEETQYF.

The rearrangement uses TRBV6-1 and TRBJ2-2, with D maybe TRBD2 (7 bases). From germline, CDR1 is MNHNS and CDR2 SASEGT. The CDR3 is 16 residues long. The V end was cut by 2 bases, the J end by 2 bases, with 12 bases between. CDR3: CASSEKGGVNTGELFF. CDR3 nucleotides: TGTGCCAGCAGTGAAAAAGGGGGGGTCAACACCGGGGAGCTGTTTTTT.

This rearrangement joins TRBV5-1 to TRBJ1-1, with D possibly being TRBD1 (6 bases). V dropped 2 bases and J dropped 9 bases, with 17 bases sitting between them. This CDR3 is 14 amino acids long. Germline V gives CDR1 SGHRS, CDR2 YFSETQ. The CDR3 spells CASSFISEGGQAFF. DNA of the CDR3: TGCGCCAGCAGCTTTATCTCGGAAGGGGGACAAGCTTTCTTT.

The genes are TRBV5-5 and TRBJ1-2; D unclear. Deletions cut 4 bases from V and 4 bases from J, with 14 bases between. The CDR3 has 14 amino acids. Germline V lookup: CDR1 SGHKS, CDR2 YYEKEE (reference sequence). The CDR3 nucleotides read TGTGCCAGCAGCGCCGGCTCGGGAAGCTATGGCTACACCTTC. It yields the protein CASSAGSGSYGYTF.

The V and J genes are TRBV5-6 and TRBJ1-5; D not certain. Trimming took 2 bases from V and 10 from J, leaving 16 bases between them. Germline-derived CDR1 and CDR2 are SGHDT and YYEEEE. The CDR3 is 14 residues long. As DNA, the CDR3 is TGTGCCAGCAGCTTCCGGGCGGGAACTCCTCCCCAGCATTTT. This sequence encodes CASSFRAGTPPQHF.

This chain joins TRBV19 and TRBJ1-2, with D hard to call. The CDR3 extends over 12 amino acids. Germline lookup yields CDR1 LNHDA and CDR2 SQIVND (reference sequence). V was clipped by 10 bases and J by 5 bases, with 14 bases between them. The CDR3 sequence is CATPDGEYGYTF. The CDR3 nucleotides are TGTGCCACCCCGGACGGGGAGTATGGCTACACCTTC.

The gene calls are TRBV5-5 and TRBJ2-5, with 8 positions matching TRBD2. CDR1 and CDR2 from the germline V gene are SGHKS and YYEKEE (reference sequence). The CDR3 contains 14 residues. After removal of 0 bases from V and 10 bases from J, the junction contained 8 bases not matched to a gene. The CDR3 DNA follows: TGTGCCAGCAGCTTGGAACGAGCCGGGACTAGCCAGTACTTC. It specifies CASSLERAGTSQYF.

This clone was observed a single time. This chain's CDR3 is CASSLNRGRASNQPQHF. The CDR3 DNA follows: TGTGCCAGCAGCTTAAACAGGGGGCGAGCGAGCAATCAGCCCCAGCATTTT. The chain combines TRBV5-8 with TRBJ1-5; 9 bases match TRBD1. From germline, CDR1 is SGHTS and CDR2 YDEGEE. The CDR3 is 17 amino acids. J lost 1 base, V lost 2 bases, and 7 bases had no gene match.

The chain is built from TRBV4-1 and TRBJ1-1; 7 nucleotides match TRBD1. Germline lookup yields CDR1 MGHRA and CDR2 YSYEKL. V lost 2 bases, J lost 3 bases, and 18 bases stayed unmatched. The CDR3 consists of 19 residues. In DNA form, the CDR3 reads TGCGCCAGCAGCCAATCGTGGGCCCGGGGTGCGACAGGGTACACTGAAGCTTTCTTT. Translating gives CASSQSWARGATGYTEAFF.

The rearrangement joins TRBV18 to TRBJ2-3; no firm D call. The CDR3 has 14 residues. The V gene lost 6 bases and the J gene lost 1 base, with 11 bases spanning the gap. Germline V lookup: CDR1 KGHSH, CDR2 LQKENI. DNA of the CDR3: TGTGCCAGCTCTCCGACTCCCGGCACAGATACGCAGTATTTT. As protein: CASSPTPGTDTQYF.

The chain combines TRBV2 with TRBJ1-3; the D gene is possibly TRBD1 (5 bases). This CDR3 has 14 amino acids. Trimming removed 6 bases at V and 8 bases at J, with 17 bases between. The germline V gene has CDR1 SNHLY and CDR2 FYNNEI. CDR3 sequence reads: CASSRGLPPDTIYF. In nucleotides, the CDR3 is TGTGCCAGCAGCCGGGGGTTACCCCCGGACACCATATATTTT. Drawing the rest from reference TRBV2 and TRBJ1-3, the complete variable domain is EPEVTQTPSHQVTQMGQEVILRCVPISNHLYFYWYRQILGQKVEFLVSFYNNEISEKSEIFDDQFSVERPDGSNFTLKIRSTKLEDSAMYFCASSRGLPPDTIYFGEGSWLTVV.

This chain uses TRBV4-1 with TRBJ2-3; TRBD1 might be the D (6 bases). The length of the CDR3 is 17 residues. V was pared by 4 bases and J by 0 bases, with 17 bases between. CDR1 is MGHRA and CDR2 is YSYEKL in the germline V gene. The CDR3 DNA reads as TGCGCCAGCAGCCGGCGAGCAGGGGAACTTAGCACAGATACGCAGTATTTT. It is translated as CASSRRAGELSTDTQYF.

This chain connects TRBV18 to TRBJ1-1; tentative D call: TRBD1 (5 bases). The CDR3 covers 16 residues. Trimming removed 6 bases from V and 0 bases from J, with 17 bases in between. Germline values: CDR1 KGHSH, CDR2 LQKENI. The CDR3 reads CASSPWGNPMNTEAFF. DNA of the CDR3: TGTGCCAGCTCCCCGTGGGGCAACCCAATGAACACTGAAGCTTTCTTT.